The rows below give T cell receptor beta chains drawn from one sample of a study of T cells after yellow fever vaccination. TCRdb re-analysed the 5' RACE reads in MiXCR, keeping a single row per CDR3 protein. The sample has a few hundred thousand distinct CDR3 sequences, 3.6% seen once. The specimen was PBMCs, collected on the day of the yellow fever booster vaccination. These receptors were taken from a man between 18 and 35 years old who received the YFV17D yellow fever vaccine. The CDR3 runs from the conserved cysteine through the conserved F or W. Each record gives: CDR3 DNA, CDR3 protein, D gene, clone size, V gene, J gene, CDR3 length. A D gene is named only where the DNA matches it firmly. The size of a clone is reported for some rows only, either as once, few or many, or as a class for expanded clones.

DNA: TGCGCCAGCAGCCCCTTGGTCGGCGCAGCGGGGTTCAAAAACATTCAGTACTTC
CDR3: CASSPLVGAAGFKNIQYF
D: TRBD2
size: many
V: TRBV5-1
J: TRBJ2-4
length: 18

DNA: TGTGCCAGCTCACCCGCGGGTAGCGGGGAAGAGACCCAGTACTTC
CDR3: CASSPAGSGEETQYF
D: TRBD2
size: many
V: TRBV18
J: TRBJ2-5
length: 15

DNA: TGTGCCAGCTCATCCCTAGCGGGGGGCCAAGAGACCCAGTACTTC
CDR3: CASSSLAGGQETQYF
D: TRBD2
size: many
V: TRBV18
J: TRBJ2-5
length: 15

DNA: TGTGCCAGCTCCGGGGGGACCCACTCTGGGGCCAACGTCCTGACTTTC
CDR3: CASSGGTHSGANVLTF
D: TRBD2
size: few
V: TRBV18
J: TRBJ2-6
length: 16

DNA: TGTGCCAGCAGCCCCCGGGTGGGGGGCGATGAAAAACTGTTTTTT
CDR3: CASSPRVGGDEKLFF
D: -
size: few
V: TRBV7-2
J: TRBJ1-4
length: 15

DNA: TGTGCCAGCTCACCAGTTAGCGGCACAGATACGCAGTATTTT
CDR3: CASSPVSGTDTQYF
D: -
size: many
V: TRBV18
J: TRBJ2-3
length: 14

DNA: TGCAGTGCTAGAAAACTAGAATTGCGAGAGACCCAGTACTTC
CDR3: CSARKLELRETQYF
D: -
size: few
V: TRBV20-1
J: TRBJ2-5
length: 14

DNA: TGTGCCAGCAGTTTACCATTTAGCGGGGGGAGTTACAATGAGCAGTTCTTC
CDR3: CASSLPFSGGSYNEQFF
D: TRBD2
size: -
V: TRBV28
J: TRBJ2-1
length: 17

DNA: TGTGCCAGCAGCTTATTCAGCGGCGGGGAGCTGTTTTTT
CDR3: CASSLFSGGELFF
D: -
size: many
V: TRBV11-2
J: TRBJ2-2
length: 13

DNA: TGTGCCAGCAGCTTAGGGTCCCAGGGCAGTAACACCATATATTTT
CDR3: CASSLGSQGSNTIYF
D: -
size: many
V: TRBV7-2
J: TRBJ1-3
length: 15

DNA: TGTGCCAGCAGTCCCGGACTAGCGGGGGATCTGGAGACCCAGTACTTC
CDR3: CASSPGLAGDLETQYF
D: TRBD2
size: many
V: TRBV12-3/TRBV12-4
J: TRBJ2-5
length: 16

DNA: TGCAGTGTACCCGAAGGGAACACTGAAGCTTTCTTT
CDR3: CSVPEGNTEAFF
D: -
size: many
V: TRBV20-1
J: TRBJ1-1
length: 12

DNA: TGTGCCAGCAGTTTAAGCTCATATACGCAGTATTTT
CDR3: CASSLSSYTQYF
D: -
size: many
V: TRBV28
J: TRBJ2-3
length: 12

DNA: TGTGCTACGGGGCAGCGGAACACAGATACGCAGTATTTT
CDR3: CATGQRNTDTQYF
D: -
size: many
V: TRBV7-9
J: TRBJ2-3
length: 13

DNA: TGTGCCACCAGTCGGGGCCAAGAAGATTCACCCCTCCACTTT
CDR3: CATSRGQEDSPLHF
D: -
size: many
V: TRBV24-1
J: TRBJ1-6
length: 14